The 18 T cell receptor beta chains listed next were all sequenced from one sample in a study of T cell responses to AZD1222 COVID-19 vaccine. The table came from immunoSEQ multiplex PCR; TCRdb's copy has only in-frame clones and leaves some out. The sample carries over 150,000 clones, 88% recorded once. The sequenced sample was peripheral blood, obtained on day 0 of AZD1222 vaccination. These receptors were obtained from an adult in good health.

The chain combines TRBV27 with TRBJ2-3; 11 bases fit TRBD2. V was pared by 2 bases and J by 1 base, with 2 bases of the junction left unmatched. Germline loops: CDR1 MNHEY, CDR2 SMNVEV (reference sequence). This CDR3 has 16 residues. CDR3 sequence reads: CASSLLTSGGTDTQYF. The CDR3 nucleotides read TGTGCCAGCAGTTTACTGACTAGCGGGGGCACAGATACGCAGTATTTT.

The V call is TRBV7-3, the J call TRBJ2-7; weak D call: TRBD1 (6 bases). The CDR3 runs to 13 residues. The V gene lost 5 bases and the J gene lost 4 bases, with 12 bases spanning the gap. The germline gives CDR1 SGHTA, CDR2 FQGTGA. The CDR3 spells CASSTVGGYEQYF. CDR3 nucleotides: TGTGCCAGCAGCACAGTAGGGGGATACGAGCAGTACTTC.

CDR3 bases: TGTGCCAGCAGCCCCGCGGGGGGGACTGAAGCTTTCTTT. It translates to CASSPAGGTEAFF. This rearrangement joins TRBV7-3 to TRBJ1-1; a possible D gene is TRBD1 (5 bases). The CDR3 totals 13 residues. Trimming cost V 5 bases and J 5 bases, with 12 bases left between them. Germline V gene lookup returns CDR1 SGHTA and CDR2 FQGTGA. The full variable domain, in which reference TRBV7-3 and TRBJ1-1 provide the parts outside the CDR3, is GAGVSQTPSNKVTEKGKYVELRCDPISGHTALYWYRQSLGQGPEFLIYFQGTGAADDSGLPNDRFFAVRPEGSVSTLKIQRTERGDSAVYLCASSPAGGTEAFFGQGTRLTVV.

This clone was seen more than once but under ten times. This sequence joins TRBV7-3 and TRBJ2-1, with D tentatively TRBD1 (6 bases). Germline CDR1 reads SGHTA; CDR2 reads FQGTGA. The CDR3 length is 16 residues. Trimming took off 2 bases at V and 0 bases at J, with 11 bases between the two ends. The CDR3 loop reads CASSLSGQSSYNEQFF. CDR3 sequence (DNA): TGTGCCAGCAGCTTATCCGGACAGAGCTCCTACAATGAGCAGTTCTTC.

The chain carries TRBV14 and TRBJ1-1; D not resolved. V was cut by 4 bases and J by 2 bases, with 8 bases left in between. The CDR3 is 13 residues long. From germline, CDR1 is SGHDN and CDR2 FVKESK. CDR3 bases: TGTGCCAGCAGCCGCAGTAGAAACACTGAAGCTTTCTTT. The encoded protein is CASSRSRNTEAFF. Based on the CDR3 plus reference TRBV14 and TRBJ1-1, the full variable domain is EAGVTQFPSHSVIEKGQTVTLRCDPISGHDNLYWYRRVMGKEIKFLLHFVKESKQDESGMPNNRFLAERTGGTYSTLKVQPAELEDSGVYFCASSRSRNTEAFFGQGTRLTVV.

This chain joins TRBV30 and TRBJ1-5; D not certain. CDR1 is GTSNPN and CDR2 is SVGIG in the germline V gene (reference sequence). V was pared by 3 bases and J by 4 bases, with 13 bases between. The CDR3 runs 14 residues. Here the CDR3 DNA reads TGTGCCTGGAGGGGATCGGGCCTAAATCAGCCCCAGCATTTT. This codes for CAWRGSGLNQPQHF.

The chain joins TRBV7-2 to TRBJ2-2; possible D gene TRBD2, 5 bases. The CDR3 is 15 residues long. Trimming pared 2 bases from V and 1 base from J, leaving 8 bases between. Germline-derived CDR1 and CDR2 are SGHTA and FQGNSA. The CDR3 here is CASSLTAGNTGELFF. The CDR3 coding sequence is TGTGCCAGCAGCTTAACTGCGGGGAACACCGGGGAGCTGTTTTTT.

This chain links TRBV29-1 with TRBJ1-5; D may be TRBD1 (5 bases). The CDR3 sequence is 14 residues long. V gave up 6 bases and J gave up 5 bases, with 17 bases separating them. The germline CDR1 and CDR2 sequences are SQVTM and ANQGSEA. CDR3 in DNA: TGCAGCGTCACGCTTGGGGCGGGACATCAGCCCCAGCATTTT. Protein sequence: CSVTLGAGHQPQHF. The entire variable domain, with the rest obtained from reference TRBV29-1 and TRBJ1-5, is as follows: SAVISQKPSRDICQRGTSLTIQCQVDSQVTMMFWYRQQPGQSLTLIATANQGSEATYESGFVIDKFPISRPNLTFSTLTVSNMSPEDSSIYLCSVTLGAGHQPQHFGDGTRLSIL.

This clone was detected ten times or more. The chain joins TRBV7-9 to TRBJ1-2; TRBD1 agrees at 7 bases. The V gene end was trimmed by 4 bases and the J gene end by 4 bases; junction bases not matched to a gene: 15. In germline, CDR1 is SEHNR, CDR2 FQNEAQ (reference sequence). The CDR3 length is 17 residues. As DNA, the CDR3 is TGTGCCAGCAGCTCCGGGACAGCGGGCGGGTCCTTCTATGGCTACACCTTC. Translation: CASSSGTAGGSFYGYTF.

This chain links TRBV5-1 with TRBJ1-2; D is uncertain. Germline loops: CDR1 SGHRS, CDR2 YFSETQ. The V end was cut by 0 bases, the J end by 5 bases, with 8 bases between. This CDR3 comprises 13 residues. The CDR3 DNA follows: TGCGCCAGCAGCTTGGATAGGCAGTATGGCTACACCTTC. Amino acids: CASSLDRQYGYTF.

The J gene is TRBJ2-1, the V gene TRBV6-5; the D is unclear. Germline V gives CDR1 MNHEY, CDR2 SVGAGI. The CDR3 runs 15 residues. Trimming removed 4 bases from V and 2 bases from J, with 12 bases in between. The CDR3, as DNA: TGTGCCAGCAGTTCCGGGTCTCTGGCCTACAATGAGCAGTTCTTC. Its translation is CASSSGSLAYNEQFF.

The chain recombines TRBV10-3 with TRBJ2-7; no definite D call. Trimming removed 0 bases from V and 0 bases from J, with 12 bases in between. The CDR3 is made up of 16 amino acids. Germline V gives CDR1 ENHRY, CDR2 SYGVKD. CDR3 amino acids: CAISESAAGYSYEQYF. CDR3 DNA sequence: TGTGCCATCAGTGAGTCGGCGGCCGGGTACTCCTACGAGCAGTACTTC.

This rearrangement joins TRBV28 to TRBJ2-2; TRBD2 is a possible D gene (7 bases). CDR3 length: 14 residues. With 6 bases removed from V and 7 bases from J, the gap between germline ends came to 15 bases. Germline V CDR1 and CDR2: MDHEN, SYDVKM. The CDR3 reads CASRRGGENGELFF. In nucleotides, the CDR3 is TGTGCCAGCAGAAGGGGGGGAGAGAACGGGGAGCTGTTTTTT.

This CDR3 reads CAISEGLAGNNEQFF. The CDR3 DNA reads TGTGCCATCAGTGAAGGACTAGCGGGGAACAATGAGCAGTTCTTC. The chain has TRBV10-3 and TRBJ2-1, with TRBD2 matching over 12 bases. The CDR3 extends over 15 amino acids. Trimming removed 3 bases from V and 5 bases from J; junction bases left unmatched: 2. Per the germline V gene, CDR1 is ENHRY and CDR2 is SYGVKD.

The V and J genes are TRBV20-1 and TRBJ1-1, with D possibly being TRBD1 (5 bases). Germline-derived CDR1 and CDR2 are DFQATT and SNEGSKA (reference sequence). V was trimmed by 6 bases and J by 3 bases, leaving 8 bases between them. The CDR3 totals 11 residues. CDR3 sequence reads: CSAGGDTEAFF. The CDR3 coding sequence is TGCAGTGCGGGGGGGGACACTGAAGCTTTCTTT.

J is TRBJ1-1 and V is TRBV10-3; a weak D match, TRBD1 (5 bases). The CDR3 is made up of 13 amino acids. Trimming took 0 bases from V and 5 from J, leaving 7 bases between them. Per germline, CDR1 ENHRY and CDR2 SYGVKD. The CDR3 reads CAISESGGTEAFF. CDR3 in DNA: TGTGCCATCAGTGAGTCTGGGGGGACTGAAGCTTTCTTT.

This chain links TRBV9 with TRBJ2-5, with TRBD2 matching 8 bases. Germline trimming cut 0 bases from V and 5 bases from J; bases unmatched to any gene: 9. Germline CDR1 SGDLS, CDR2 YYNGEE. This CDR3 contains 16 residues. The CDR3 sequence is CASSVDAGGGGETQYF. CDR3 in DNA: TGTGCCAGCAGCGTAGACGCGGGAGGCGGGGGGGAGACCCAGTACTTC.

The chain links TRBV11-1 to TRBJ2-2, with 12 bases aligning to TRBD2. CDR3 length: 16 amino acids. The V and J ends lost 5 bases and 1 base, in that order; junction bases with no gene match: 2. Germline values: CDR1 SGHAT, CDR2 FQDESV (reference sequence). CDR3 amino acids: CASSTGLAGNTGELFF. CDR3 coding DNA: TGTGCCAGCAGCACGGGACTAGCGGGGAACACCGGGGAGCTGTTTTTT.